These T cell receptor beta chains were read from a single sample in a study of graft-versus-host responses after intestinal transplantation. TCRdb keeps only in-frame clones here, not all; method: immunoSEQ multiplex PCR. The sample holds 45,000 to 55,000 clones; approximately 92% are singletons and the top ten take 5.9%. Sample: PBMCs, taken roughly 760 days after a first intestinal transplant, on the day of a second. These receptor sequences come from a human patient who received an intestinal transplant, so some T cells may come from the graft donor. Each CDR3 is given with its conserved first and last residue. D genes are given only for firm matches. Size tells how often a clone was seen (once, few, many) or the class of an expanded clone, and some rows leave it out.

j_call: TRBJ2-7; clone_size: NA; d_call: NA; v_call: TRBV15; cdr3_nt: TGTGCCACCAGCAGAGACCGGACCCCATCCTACGAGCAGTACTTC; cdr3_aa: CATSRDRTPSYEQYF
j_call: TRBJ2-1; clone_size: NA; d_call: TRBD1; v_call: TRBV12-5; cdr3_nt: TGTGCTAGTGGTTTGCCGCCACCCGGGACAGGGTCGTTCAATGAGCAGTTCTTC; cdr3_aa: CASGLPPPGTGSFNEQFF
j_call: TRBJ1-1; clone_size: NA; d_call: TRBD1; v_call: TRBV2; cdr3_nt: TGTGCCAGCAGTGAAACAGGGGGAGCTTTCTTT; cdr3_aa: CASSETGGAFF
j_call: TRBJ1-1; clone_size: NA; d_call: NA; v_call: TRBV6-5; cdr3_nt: TGTGCCAGCAGTTCACCCGCCCGGGCTGAAGCTTTCTTT; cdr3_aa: CASSSPARAEAFF
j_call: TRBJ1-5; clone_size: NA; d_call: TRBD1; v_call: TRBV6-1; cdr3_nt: TGTGCCAGCAGTGGAGGCCGGACAGGGACAGGGGCGTTTAATCAGCCCCAGCATTTT; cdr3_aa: CASSGGRTGTGAFNQPQHF
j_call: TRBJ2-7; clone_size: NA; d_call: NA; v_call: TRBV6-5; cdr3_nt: TGTGCCAGCAGTTGCTCGGACCCCTACGAGCAGTACTTC; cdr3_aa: CASSCSDPYEQYF
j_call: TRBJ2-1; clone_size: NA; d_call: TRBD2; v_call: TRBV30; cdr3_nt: TGTGCCTGGACCCCCCCGGGGACTAGCTCTGGTGAGCAGTTCTTC; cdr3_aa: CAWTPPGTSSGEQFF
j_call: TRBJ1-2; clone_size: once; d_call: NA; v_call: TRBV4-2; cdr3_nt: TGTGCCAGCAGCCAAGGCACTGGCTACACCTTC; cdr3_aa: CASSQGTGYTF
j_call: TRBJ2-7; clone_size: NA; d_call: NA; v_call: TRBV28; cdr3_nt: TGTGCCAGCAGTTTATACGGAGACTCCTACGAGCAGTACTTC; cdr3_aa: CASSLYGDSYEQYF
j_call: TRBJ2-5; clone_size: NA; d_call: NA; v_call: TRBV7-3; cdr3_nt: TGTGCCAGCAGCTACGGGGCTTCGGAGACCCAGTACTTC; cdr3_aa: CASSYGASETQYF
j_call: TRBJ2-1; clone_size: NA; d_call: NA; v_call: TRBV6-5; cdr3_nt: TGTGCCAGCAGTTACAGCAGCTACCATGAGCAGTTCTTC; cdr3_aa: CASSYSSYHEQFF
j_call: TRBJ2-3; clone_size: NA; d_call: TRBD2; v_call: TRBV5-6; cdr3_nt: TGTGCCAGCAGCCCGGCAGGACTAGCGGGAGATACGCAGTATTTT; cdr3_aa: CASSPAGLAGDTQYF
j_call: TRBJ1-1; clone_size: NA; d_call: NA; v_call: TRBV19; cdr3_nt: TGTGCCAGTAGACCCGGGTGGAACACTGAAGCTTTCTTT; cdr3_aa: CASRPGWNTEAFF
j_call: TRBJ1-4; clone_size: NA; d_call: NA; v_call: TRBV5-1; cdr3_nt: TGCGCCAGCAGGGGCGAGACAGTTTCAACTAATGAAAAACTGTTTTTT; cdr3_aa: CASRGETVSTNEKLFF
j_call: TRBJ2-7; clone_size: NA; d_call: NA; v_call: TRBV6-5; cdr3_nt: TGTGCCAGCAGCCGCCGGGAGAACGAGCAGTACTTC; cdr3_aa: CASSRRENEQYF
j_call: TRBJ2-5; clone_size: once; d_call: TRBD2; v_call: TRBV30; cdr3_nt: TGTGCCTGGAGTCCGGGACTAGCGGGAAAAGAGACCCAGTACTTC; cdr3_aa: CAWSPGLAGKETQYF
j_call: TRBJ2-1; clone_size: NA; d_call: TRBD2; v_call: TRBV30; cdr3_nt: TGTGCCTGGAAAGGTCGCGGGAGCCCCACAGAGTTCTTC; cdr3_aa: CAWKGRGSPTEFF
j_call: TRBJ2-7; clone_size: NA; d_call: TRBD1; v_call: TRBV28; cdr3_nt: TGTGCCAGCAGTTCCCCCGGGACAGGGGATTCCTACGAGCAGTACTTC; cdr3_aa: CASSSPGTGDSYEQYF
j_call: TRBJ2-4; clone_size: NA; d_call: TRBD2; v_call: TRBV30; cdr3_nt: TGTGCCTGGAGTGCGGGAGGGGTCATTCAGTACTTC; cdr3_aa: CAWSAGGVIQYF
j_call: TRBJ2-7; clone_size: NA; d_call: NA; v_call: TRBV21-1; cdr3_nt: TGTGCCAGCAGCAAAGGAGGAACAGGGGGTGTTGAAGGGCAGTACTTC; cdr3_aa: CASSKGGTGGVEGQYF
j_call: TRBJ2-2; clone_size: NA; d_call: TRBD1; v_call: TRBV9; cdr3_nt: TGTGCCAGCAGCGTTACCGGGACAGGGGACGCCGGGGAGCTGTTTTTT; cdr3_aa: CASSVTGTGDAGELFF
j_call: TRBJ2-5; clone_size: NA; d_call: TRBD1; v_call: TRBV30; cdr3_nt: TGTGCCTGGAGTCCGGGACAGGGGGGCCAAGAGACCCAGTACTTC; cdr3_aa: CAWSPGQGGQETQYF
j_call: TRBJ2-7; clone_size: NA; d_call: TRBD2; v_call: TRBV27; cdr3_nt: TGTGCCAGCAGTTTATCGGCACTAGCGAGCCCCTACGAGCAGTACTTC; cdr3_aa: CASSLSALASPYEQYF
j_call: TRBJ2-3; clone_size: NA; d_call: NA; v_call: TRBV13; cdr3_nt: TGTGCCAGCCTGGCGCGGGGAGATACGCAGTATTTT; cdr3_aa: CASLARGDTQYF
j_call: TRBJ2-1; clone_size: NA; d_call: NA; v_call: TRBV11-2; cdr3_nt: TGTGCCAGCAGCTTAGCGATGCCCCCCTACAATGAGCAGTTCTTC; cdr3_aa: CASSLAMPPYNEQFF
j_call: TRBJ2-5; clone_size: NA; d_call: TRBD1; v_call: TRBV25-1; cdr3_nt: TGTGCCAGCAGCGCGTACAGGGGATTGGCGTCTCGGGGAGAGACCCAGTACTTC; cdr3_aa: CASSAYRGLASRGETQYF
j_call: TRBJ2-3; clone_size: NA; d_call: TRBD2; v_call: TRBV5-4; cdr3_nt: TGTGCCAGCAGTCTGACTAGCGGGAGCACAGATACGCAGTATTTT; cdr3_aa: CASSLTSGSTDTQYF
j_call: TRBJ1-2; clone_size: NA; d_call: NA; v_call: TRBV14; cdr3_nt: TGTGCCAGCAGCCAAAGTCCTACTGCTCGTGGCTACACCTTC; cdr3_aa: CASSQSPTARGYTF
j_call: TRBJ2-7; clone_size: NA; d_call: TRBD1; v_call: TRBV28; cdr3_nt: TGTGCCAGCAGTTTAGCTCTCGACAGGGACTACGAGCAGTACTTC; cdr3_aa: CASSLALDRDYEQYF
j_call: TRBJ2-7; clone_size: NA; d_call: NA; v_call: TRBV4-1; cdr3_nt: TGCGCCAGCAGCCAAGAGCCCGGGACGGCCTACGAGCAGTACTTC; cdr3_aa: CASSQEPGTAYEQYF
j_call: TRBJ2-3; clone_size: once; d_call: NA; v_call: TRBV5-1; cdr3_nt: TGCGCCAGCAGCTTGGTTCAGGGGTACGCAGATACGCAGTATTTT; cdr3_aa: CASSLVQGYADTQYF
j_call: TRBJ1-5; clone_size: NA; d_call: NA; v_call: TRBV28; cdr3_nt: TGTGCCAGCAGCCCCGGGGCGGGCAATCAGCCCCAGCATTTT; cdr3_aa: CASSPGAGNQPQHF
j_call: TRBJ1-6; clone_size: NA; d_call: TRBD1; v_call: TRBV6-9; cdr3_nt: TGTGCCAGCAGTGACAGGGATAATTCACCCCTCCACTTT; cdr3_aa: CASSDRDNSPLHF
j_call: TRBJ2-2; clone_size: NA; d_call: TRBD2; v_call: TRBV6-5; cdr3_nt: TGTGCCAGCAGTGGCCGACTAGCAGGCGGGGAGCTGTTTTTT; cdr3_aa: CASSGRLAGGELFF
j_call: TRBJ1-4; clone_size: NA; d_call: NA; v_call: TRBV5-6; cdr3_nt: TGTGCCAGCAGCTTAAGGGATGAAAAACTGTTTTTT; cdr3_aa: CASSLRDEKLFF
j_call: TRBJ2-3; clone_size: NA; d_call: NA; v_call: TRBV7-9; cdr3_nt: TGTGCCAGCAGCTTTGGGTTCACAGATACGCAGTATTTT; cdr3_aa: CASSFGFTDTQYF
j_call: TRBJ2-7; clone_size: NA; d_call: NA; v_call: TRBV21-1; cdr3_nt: TGTGCCAGCAGCACCTCAGACAGGGACCTATCATACGAGCAGTACTTC; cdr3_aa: CASSTSDRDLSYEQYF
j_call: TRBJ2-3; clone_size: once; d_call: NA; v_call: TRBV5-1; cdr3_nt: TGCGCCAGCAGCTACCTACTGGAGCGCACAGATACGCAGTATTTT; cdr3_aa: CASSYLLERTDTQYF
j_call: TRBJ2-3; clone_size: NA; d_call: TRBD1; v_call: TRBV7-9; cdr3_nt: TGTGCCAGCAGCTCCTTAGGGGGCAGGTCTAGCACAGATACGCAGTATTTT; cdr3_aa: CASSSLGGRSSTDTQYF
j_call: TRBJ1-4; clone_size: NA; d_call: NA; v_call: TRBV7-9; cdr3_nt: TGTGCCAGCACCCTTGGGCCTAATGAAAAACTGTTTTTT; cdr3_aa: CASTLGPNEKLFF
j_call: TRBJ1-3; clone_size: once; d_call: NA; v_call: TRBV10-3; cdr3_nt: TGTGCCATCAGTGAGCAGTCAGCCGTAGGAAACACCATATATTTT; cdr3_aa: CAISEQSAVGNTIYF
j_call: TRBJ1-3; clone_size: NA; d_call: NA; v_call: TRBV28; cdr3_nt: TGTGCCAGCACCCCGAAGGGAGGTAGAAACACCATATATTTT; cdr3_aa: CASTPKGGRNTIYF
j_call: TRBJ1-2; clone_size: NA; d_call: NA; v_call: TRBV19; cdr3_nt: TGTGCCAGTAGTCTTGCCATCAACCCCCCTGGCTACACCTTC; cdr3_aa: CASSLAINPPGYTF
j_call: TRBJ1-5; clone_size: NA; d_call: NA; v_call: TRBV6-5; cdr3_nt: TGTGCCAGCAGTTACTCGACAGAGAGGGATCAGCCCCAGCATTTT; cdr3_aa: CASSYSTERDQPQHF
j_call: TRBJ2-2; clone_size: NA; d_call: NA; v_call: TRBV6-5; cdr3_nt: TGTGCCAGCAGTAAAAGTGCCGTAGGGACCGGGGAGCTGTTTTTT; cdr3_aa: CASSKSAVGTGELFF
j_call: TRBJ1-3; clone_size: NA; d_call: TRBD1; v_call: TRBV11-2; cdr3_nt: TGTGCCAGCAGTTTGGACAGGGGATACGGAAACACCATATATTTT; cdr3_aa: CASSLDRGYGNTIYF
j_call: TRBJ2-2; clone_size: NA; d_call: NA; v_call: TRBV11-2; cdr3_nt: TGTGCCAGCAGCTTAGAGGGTTGGGGCACCGGGGAGCTGTTTTTT; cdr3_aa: CASSLEGWGTGELFF